The T cell receptor beta chain under discussion was sequenced for a study of blood T cells in healthy people across ages. The authors ran a second PCR of roughly 6 to 11 cycles using a sample-barcoded 5' primer and a J-beta primer mix. MiXCR, applied by TCRdb to the 5' RACE reads, yields one record per CDR3 protein. The table lists around 870,000 distinct CDR3 sequences, roughly 26% of them singletons. Comments on this clonotype: This may arise from a read error, as a much more abundant clone is one base away.

The study recruited healthy Caucasian donors from Russia who were aged roughly 6 to 95. This CDR3 contains 14 residues. The germline V gene encodes CDR1 GTSNPN and CDR2 SVGIG (reference sequence). The V segment lost 7 bases and the J segment 7 bases; nucleotides outside the gene matches: 13. The TCR sequence derives from a woman at least 80 years old in good health. This chain uses TRBV30 with TRBJ2-7; 10 bases are a match to TRBD1. Source material: blood. As DNA, the CDR3 is TGTGCCTCAAAGGGACAGGGGAGGATTGGGGAGCAGTACTTC. It is translated as CASKGQGRIGEQYF.